This TCR beta chain came from a study of T cell responses to AZD1222 COVID-19 vaccine. TCRdb's copy holds only in-frame clones and misses some; the assay was immunoSEQ multiplex PCR. Among just over 150,000 clones, about 85% were seen once, and the ten largest hold just under 7%. Deletions cut 2 bases from V and 0 bases from J, with 7 bases between. There are 14 residues in the CDR3. Germline CDR1 reads SGHTA; CDR2 reads FQGNSA. The source was peripheral blood, collected after recovery from COVID-19. V and J are TRBV7-2 and TRBJ1-1; no firm D call. The sequence came from an adult who had recovered from COVID-19. CDR3 sequence: CASSLQFMNTEAFF. CDR3 nucleotides: TGTGCCAGCAGCTTACAGTTCATGAACACTGAAGCTTTCTTT. The variable domain in full, with the rest retrieved from reference TRBV7-2 and TRBJ1-1, is GAGVSQSPSNKVTEKGKDVELRCDPISGHTALYWYRQSLGQGLEFLIYFQGNSAPDKSGLPSDRFSAERTGGSVSTLTIQRTQQEDSAVYLCASSLQFMNTEAFFGQGTRLTVV.